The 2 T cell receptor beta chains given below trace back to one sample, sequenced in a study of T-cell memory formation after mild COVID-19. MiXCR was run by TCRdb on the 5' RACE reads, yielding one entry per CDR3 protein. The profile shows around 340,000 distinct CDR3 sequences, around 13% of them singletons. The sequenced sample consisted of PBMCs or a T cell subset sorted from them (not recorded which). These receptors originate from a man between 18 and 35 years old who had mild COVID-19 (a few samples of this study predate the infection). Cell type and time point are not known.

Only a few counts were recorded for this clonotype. CDR3 region: CASSLAFGTGGRGYTF. CDR3 in DNA: TGCGCCAGCAGCTTGGCTTTTGGGACAGGGGGCCGTGGCTACACCTTC. The V call is TRBV5-1, the J call TRBJ1-2, with 12 bases fitting TRBD1. With 0 bases clipped from V and 7 bases from J, the junction kept 7 bases outside the gene matches. The germline CDR1 and CDR2 sequences are SGHRS and YFSETQ. The CDR3 is 16 residues long.

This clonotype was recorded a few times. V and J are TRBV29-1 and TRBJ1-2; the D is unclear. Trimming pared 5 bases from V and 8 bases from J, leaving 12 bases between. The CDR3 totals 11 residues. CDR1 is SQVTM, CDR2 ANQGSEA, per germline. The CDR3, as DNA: TGCAGCGTTCAAAAACCGACCGGCTACACCTTC. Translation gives CSVQKPTGYTF. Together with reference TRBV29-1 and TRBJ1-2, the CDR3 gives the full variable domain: SAVISQKPSRDICQRGTSLTIQCQVDSQVTMMFWYRQQPGQSLTLIATANQGSEATYESGFVIDKFPISRPNLTFSTLTVSNMSPEDSSIYLCSVQKPTGYTFGSGTRLTVV.